These 18 T cell receptor beta chains originate from one sample sequenced in a study of T cell responses to AZD1222 COVID-19 vaccine. The repertoire was sequenced with immunoSEQ multiplex PCR; TCRdb's copy has only in-frame clones and lacks some. Of 100,000 to 150,000 clones listed, over 75% are singletons. The sample was peripheral blood, taken on day 0 of AZD1222 vaccination. The receptor set was obtained from an adult in good health.

This rearrangement joins TRBV14 to TRBJ1-1; no firm D call. Germline V gene sequence: CDR1 SGHDN, CDR2 FVKESK. The CDR3 totals 13 residues. Between the trimmed V and J ends, which lost 2 bases and 8 bases, there was a span of 12 bases. The chain's CDR3 is CASSQLRSPEAFF. CDR3 coding DNA: TGTGCCAGCAGCCAACTAAGGTCTCCGGAAGCTTTCTTT.

The chain is built from TRBV6-5 and TRBJ2-2; no clear D. Looked up from germline, CDR1 is MNHEY and CDR2 is SVGAGI. V was clipped by 5 bases and J by 7 bases, with 17 bases between them. The CDR3 runs 15 residues. CDR3 nucleotide sequence: TGTGCCAGCAGTACACAAACCCCGTCGGACGGGGAGCTGTTTTTT. As protein: CASSTQTPSDGELFF.

The genes are TRBV18 and TRBJ2-3; TRBD2 might be the D (5 bases). The length of the CDR3 is 16 residues. From germline, CDR1 is KGHSH and CDR2 LQKENI. The ends were cut back, 0 bases at V and 1 base at J, with 11 bases in the middle. CDR3 nucleotide sequence: TGTGCCAGCTCACCACCGACTGGGCGGGGCACAGATACGCAGTATTTT. Its translation: CASSPPTGRGTDTQYF. The complete variable domain, with remaining parts taken from reference TRBV18 and TRBJ2-3, reads NAGVMQNPRHLVRRRGQEARLRCSPMKGHSHVYWYRQLPEEGLKFMVYLQKENIIDESGMPKERFSAEFPKEGPSILRIQQVVRGDSAAYFCASSPPTGRGTDTQYFGPGTRLTVL.

This chain joins TRBV6-2 or TRBV6-3 and TRBJ1-2; D is perhaps TRBD1 (6 bases). Trimming removed 6 bases from V and 3 bases from J, with 14 bases in between. This CDR3 has 14 amino acids. Germline loops: CDR1 MNHEY, CDR2 SVGEGT. The CDR3 coding sequence is TGTGCCAGCAGCCCGAACAGGGCTGACTATGGCTACACCTTC. Amino acids: CASSPNRADYGYTF.

This clone was seen only a few times. The genes are TRBV4-2 and TRBJ1-3; D is unclear. V was trimmed by 1 base and J by 5 bases, leaving 0 bases between them. The CDR3 totals 11 residues. Germline CDR1 reads LGHNA; CDR2 reads YNFKEQ. CDR3 DNA: TGTGCCAGCAGCCAAGGAAACACCATATATTTT. Translation: CASSQGNTIYF.

This rearrangement joins TRBV9 to TRBJ1-3; TRBD1 aligns across 7 bases. Germline loops: CDR1 SGDLS, CDR2 YYNGEE. The CDR3 loop spans 16 amino acids. The V and J ends lost 4 bases and 4 bases, in that order; junction bases with no gene match: 11. For the CDR3, the DNA is TGTGCCAGCAGCTCCCTACTAGGGGGCGCGGGAAACACCATATATTTT. Its translation: CASSSLLGGAGNTIYF.

The genes are TRBV2 and TRBJ2-2; D is unresolved. Germline V CDR1 and CDR2: SNHLY, FYNNEI. The CDR3 has 13 amino acids. Trimming took 1 base from V and 1 from J, leaving 1 base between them. Here the CDR3 reads CASSEGNTGELFF. CDR3 bases: TGTGCCAGCAGTGAAGGGAACACCGGGGAGCTGTTTTTT.

J is TRBJ1-2 and V is TRBV4-1, with 12 positions matching TRBD1. With V trimmed by 0 bases and J by 7 bases, 6 bases remained unmatched. The CDR3 length is 16 residues. From germline, CDR1 is MGHRA and CDR2 YSYEKL. DNA of the CDR3: TGCGCCAGCAGCCAAGATCGGGGACAGGGGGCTGCTGGCTACACCTTC. Its translation: CASSQDRGQGAAGYTF.

The chain couples TRBV29-1 to TRBJ1-1; D gene ambiguous. The V end was cut by 6 bases, the J end by 1 base, with 15 bases between. The germline V gene encodes CDR1 SQVTM and CDR2 ANQGSEA. The CDR3 has 14 amino acids. The CDR3 loop reads CSVRPPGRNTEAFF. Here the CDR3 DNA reads TGCAGCGTCCGTCCGCCCGGTAGGAACACTGAAGCTTTCTTT.

V usage is TRBV5-6 and J usage is TRBJ1-1; a possible D gene is TRBD1 (5 bases). Germline V gives CDR1 SGHDT, CDR2 YYEEEE. The V end was cut by 0 bases, the J end by 4 bases, with 13 bases between. The CDR3 extends over 15 amino acids. Written as DNA, the CDR3 is TGTGCCAGCAGCTTGGGGTCACGGGGGAGCACTGAAGCTTTCTTT. Residues: CASSLGSRGSTEAFF. The whole variable domain, remainder taken from reference TRBV5-6 and TRBJ1-1, is DAGVTQSPTHLIKTRGQQVTLRCSPKSGHDTVSWYQQALGQGPQFIFQYYEEEERQRGNFPDRFSGHQFPNYSSELNVNALLLGDSALYLCASSLGSRGSTEAFFGQGTRLTVV.

This clone was seen a few times. The chain recombines TRBV5-4 with TRBJ1-2, with 7 bases lining up with TRBD1. V shed 4 bases, J shed 3 bases, and the junction held 12 bases outside the gene matches. The CDR3 consists of 16 residues. Germline V gene lookup returns CDR1 SGHNT and CDR2 YYREEE (reference sequence). The CDR3 protein is CASSPQGIGFYYGYTF. DNA of the CDR3: TGTGCCAGCAGCCCACAGGGGATAGGGTTTTACTATGGCTACACCTTC.

V is TRBV2 and J is TRBJ2-7; maybe TRBD2 (5 bases). CDR1 SNHLY and CDR2 FYNNEI come from the germline V gene. CDR3 size: 10 residues. V lost 8 bases and J lost 4, with 6 bases in between. The CDR3 here is CASEGYEQYF. CDR3 DNA sequence: TGTGCCAGCGAGGGTTACGAGCAGTACTTC.

The CDR3 DNA reads as TGTGCCAGCAGTGACCGGGACCCCACCTTTTATGAGCAGTTCTTC. Encoded protein: CASSDRDPTFYEQFF. This sequence joins TRBV6-1 and TRBJ2-1; D is tentatively TRBD1 or TRBD2 (5 bases each). Looked up from germline, CDR1 is MNHNS and CDR2 is SASEGT. V was clipped by 3 bases and J by 8 bases, with 17 bases between them. There are 15 residues in the CDR3.

The chain combines TRBV27 with TRBJ2-7; TRBD2 is a possible D gene (6 bases). The V gene's germline CDR1 is MNHEY and CDR2 SMNVEV (reference sequence). The CDR3 is 14 amino acids. The ends were cut back, 7 bases at V and 0 bases at J, with 13 bases in the middle. CDR3 in amino acids: CASTAIGGSYEQYF. As DNA, the CDR3 is TGTGCCAGCACTGCTATCGGGGGCTCCTACGAGCAGTACTTC.

The chain uses TRBV5-5 and TRBJ1-5; D is perhaps TRBD1 (5 bases). The CDR3 runs to 14 residues. V lost 1 base to trimming and J lost 6 bases, with 11 bases between them. From germline, CDR1 is SGHKS and CDR2 YYEKEE (reference sequence). CDR3 coding DNA: TGTGCCAGCAGCTTGCAGGGCGGCAGTCAGCCCCAGCATTTT. This sequence encodes CASSLQGGSQPQHF.

The chain links TRBV16 to TRBJ1-1; D is unclear. The V end lost 0 bases, the J end lost 0 bases, and 5 bases lay between the germline ends. The CDR3 is made up of 14 amino acids. CDR1 KGHSY and CDR2 FQNENV come from the germline V gene. As DNA, the CDR3 is TGTGCCAGCAGCCAATCAGGACTGAACACTGAAGCTTTCTTT. It yields the protein CASSQSGLNTEAFF.

This clone appeared a few times. The gene calls are TRBV5-1 and TRBJ1-1; D is possibly TRBD1 (5 bases). Trimming took off 0 bases at V and 5 bases at J, with 14 bases between the two ends. The CDR3 consists of 15 residues. Germline V gives CDR1 SGHRS, CDR2 YFSETQ. In nucleotides, the CDR3 is TGCGCCAGCAGCTTGGGGTCGTTTGGGGGGACTGAAGCTTTCTTT. Its translation is CASSLGSFGGTEAFF.

The CDR3 loop reads CASSSNSYEQYF. CDR3 in DNA: TGTGCCAGCAGTTCCAACAGCTACGAGCAGTACTTC. The V call is TRBV12-3 or TRBV12-4, the J call TRBJ2-7; D gene unclear. CDR3 length equals 12 residues. The V end lost 4 bases, the J end lost 3 bases, and 7 bases lay between the germline ends.